The 14 T cell receptor beta chains below all came from one sample that was sequenced in a study of early T cells in non-severe SARS-CoV-2 infection. TCRdb re-called the 5' RACE reads through MiXCR, storing one row per CDR3 protein. The table has under 95,000 distinct CDR3 sequences, about 12% seen once. Sequences were obtained from whole blood. The receptors were gathered from an adult who was a healthcare worker with PCR-confirmed SARS-CoV-2 infection or an uninfected control (not recorded which).

This sequence joins TRBV7-2 and TRBJ1-5; 9 nucleotides line up with TRBD1. The CDR3 consists of 15 residues. After removal of 5 bases from V and 4 bases from J, the junction contained 6 bases not matched to a gene. CDR1 SGHTA and CDR2 FQGNSA come from the germline V gene. CDR3 sequence reads: CASSMSGTGNQPQHF. CDR3 sequence (DNA): TGTGCCAGCAGCATGTCCGGGACAGGGAATCAGCCCCAGCATTTT.

This clonotype was counted many times. The rearrangement uses TRBV12-3 or TRBV12-4 and TRBJ2-2; 8 positions match TRBD1. J was trimmed by 0 bases and V by 3 bases; bases with no gene match: 3. The CDR3 extends over 16 amino acids. CDR3 region: CASSFRTGTNTGELFF. In nucleotides, the CDR3 is TGTGCCAGCAGTTTCCGGACAGGGACGAACACCGGGGAGCTGTTTTTT.

CDR3 in DNA: TGCAGCGTGGGGGACAGGGGGCGCAACTATGGCTACACCTTC. As protein: CSVGDRGRNYGYTF. The chain uses TRBV29-1 and TRBJ1-2; 12 positions match TRBD1. Per germline, CDR1 SQVTM and CDR2 ANQGSEA. There are 14 residues in the CDR3. With V trimmed by 6 bases and J by 2 bases, 4 bases remained unmatched.

This clonotype was recorded a few times. V and J are TRBV12-3 or TRBV12-4 and TRBJ1-4; the D is unclear. Trimming stripped 6 bases from V and 3 bases from J, with 26 bases between. This CDR3 spans 19 amino acids. CDR3 nucleotides: TGTGCCAGCAGCTCAATTTTCATGGGCGCGGCTCGTCCTAATGAAAAACTGTTTTTT. Its translation: CASSSIFMGAARPNEKLFF.

This clonotype was seen repeatedly, ten times or more. The chain links TRBV28 to TRBJ2-7, with D perhaps given as TRBD1 or TRBD2 (6 bases each). The V end lost 4 bases, the J end lost 0 bases, and 13 bases lay between the germline ends. The CDR3 runs 15 residues. Germline V gene data show CDR1 as MDHEN and CDR2 as SYDVKM. This CDR3 reads CASSSAGGGSYEQYF. The CDR3 coding sequence is TGTGCCAGCAGTTCAGCTGGAGGGGGCTCCTACGAGCAGTACTTC.

This clonotype was seen more than once but under ten times. The chain couples TRBV29-1 to TRBJ1-3, with no clear D. CDR1 SQVTM and CDR2 ANQGSEA come from the germline V gene. V was shortened by 6 bases and J by 0 bases, with 9 bases between the two germline ends. There are 13 residues in the CDR3. In nucleotides, the CDR3 is TGCAGCGTCAGACCGGACTCTGGAAACACCATATATTTT. Protein sequence: CSVRPDSGNTIYF.

This clonotype was observed at least ten times. J is TRBJ1-1 and V is TRBV7-2; 9 nucleotides match TRBD1. The germline gives CDR1 SGHTA, CDR2 FQGNSA. This CDR3 is 14 amino acids long. The V and J ends lost 6 bases and 4 bases, in that order; junction bases with no gene match: 6. The CDR3 DNA reads TGTGCCAGCAGTTCTGGACAGGGGATCACTGAAGCTTTCTTT. Residues: CASSSGQGITEAFF.

This chain links TRBV5-1 with TRBJ2-1, with 8 bases lining up with TRBD2. With V trimmed by 2 bases and J by 5 bases, 12 bases remained unmatched. The CDR3 length is 17 residues. The germline V gene encodes CDR1 SGHRS and CDR2 YFSETQ. This chain's CDR3 is CASSFDSGAGVNNEQFF. CDR3 coding DNA: TGCGCCAGCAGCTTCGATTCGGGAGCGGGAGTGAACAATGAGCAGTTCTTC.

This chain joins TRBV6-6 and TRBJ2-7; 12 positions match TRBD2. Germline assignment: CDR1 MNHNY and CDR2 SVGAGI (reference sequence). V shed 3 bases and J 6 bases; nucleotides not matched to a gene: 3. This CDR3 is built from 14 residues. CDR3 amino acids: CASSYVLAGGEQYF. In nucleotides, the CDR3 is TGTGCCAGCAGTTATGTACTAGCGGGAGGCGAGCAGTACTTC.

The chain joins TRBV5-4 to TRBJ2-3; D is perhaps TRBD2 (6 bases). The CDR3 spans 14 residues. V dropped 7 bases and J dropped 2 bases, with 14 bases sitting between them. Germline CDR1 reads SGHNT; CDR2 reads YYREEE (reference sequence). Written as DNA, the CDR3 is TGTGCCAGCCTCGGGCGGGATACCACAGATACGCAGTATTTT. Its translation: CASLGRDTTDTQYF.

This clonotype was picked up many times. J is TRBJ2-7 and V is TRBV9; D uncertain. Germline V gene lookup returns CDR1 SGDLS and CDR2 YYNGEE. The V and J ends lost 6 bases and 3 bases respectively, with 16 bases between them. The CDR3 totals 14 residues. CDR3 DNA: TGTGCCAGCAACCCGCAAGGGTCCAACTACGAGCAGTACTTC. It codes for CASNPQGSNYEQYF.

This rearrangement joins TRBV10-3 to TRBJ1-3; TRBD1 agrees at 7 bases. V lost 9 bases and J lost 4; bases outside the gene matches: 6. The CDR3 length is 13 residues. Germline CDR1 reads ENHRY; CDR2 reads SYGVKD. The CDR3 DNA follows: TGTGCCATTCGTCAGGGGGAAGGAAACACCATATATTTT. Translating it yields CAIRQGEGNTIYF.

This sequence joins TRBV5-6 and TRBJ2-7; TRBD1 matches 9 bases. The V and J ends lost 4 bases and 5 bases, in that order; junction bases with no gene match: 4. The CDR3 extends over 13 amino acids. Germline CDR1 reads SGHDT; CDR2 reads YYEEEE. The CDR3 DNA follows: TGTGCCAGCAGCAAGGACAGGGGACACGAGCAGTACTTC. This encodes CASSKDRGHEQYF.

The genes are TRBV19 and TRBJ2-3; 8 bases are a match to TRBD2. The V segment lost 5 bases and the J segment 6 bases; nucleotides outside the gene matches: 4. CDR1 is LNHDA, CDR2 SQIVND, per germline (reference sequence). The CDR3 covers 13 residues. The CDR3 nucleotides read TGTGCCAGTAGTCTTGGACTAGCTGATACGCAGTATTTT. This codes for CASSLGLADTQYF.